A single sample is the source of the 27 T cell receptor beta chains below, sequenced in a study of blood T cell repertoires in COVID-19. Measured with immunoSEQ multiplex PCR; TCRdb has only the in-frame clones, and not every one. Among approximately 280,000 clones listed, roughly 86% were seen once. The sample comprised PBMCs or T cells enriched from blood (not recorded which). These receptors were taken from a woman between 18 and 29 years old who had recovered from COVID-19.

The genes are TRBV6-1 and TRBJ1-5; no firm D call. CDR3 length: 18 amino acids. Trimming removed 0 bases at V and 0 bases at J, with 15 bases between. CDR1 is MNHNS and CDR2 is SASEGT in the germline V gene. Here the CDR3 DNA reads TGTGCCAGCAGTGAAGCTTCTGATCGAGTCTATAGCAATCAGCCCCAGCATTTT. It codes for CASSEASDRVYSNQPQHF.

The chain uses TRBV7-9 and TRBJ2-7, with TRBD2 as a possible D gene (5 bases). The CDR3 has 15 residues. Trimming cost V 5 bases and J 3 bases, with 17 bases left between them. CDR1 and CDR2 from the germline V gene are SEHNR and FQNEAQ (reference sequence). The chain's CDR3 is CASSRPDSGFYEQYF. The CDR3 region has the DNA TGTGCCAGCAGCCGACCGGACTCCGGGTTCTACGAGCAGTACTTC.

This chain connects TRBV7-9 to TRBJ2-1; tentatively, D is TRBD2 (6 bases). Germline values: CDR1 SEHNR, CDR2 FQNEAQ (reference sequence). V lost 1 base to trimming and J lost 5 bases, with 12 bases between them. The CDR3 loop spans 15 amino acids. CDR3 amino acids: CASSLDTSSNNEQFF. The CDR3 DNA follows: TGTGCCAGCAGCTTAGACACTAGCTCTAACAATGAGCAGTTCTTC.

The chain recombines TRBV9 with TRBJ2-1, with TRBD2 matching 14 bases. The CDR3 has 16 residues. Germline V gives CDR1 SGDLS, CDR2 YYNGEE. The ends lost 4 bases at V and 6 bases at J; junction bases unmatched: 6. CDR3 sequence reads: CASSSYGTSGSNEQFF. The CDR3 region has the DNA TGTGCCAGCAGCTCCTACGGGACTAGCGGGAGCAATGAGCAGTTCTTC.

The V gene is TRBV24-1, the J gene TRBJ1-1; no clear D. The CDR3 has 13 residues. The germline gives CDR1 KGHDR, CDR2 SFDVKD. V dropped 3 bases and J dropped 1 base, with 5 bases sitting between them. The chain's CDR3 is CATSDTGNTEAFF. The CDR3 region has the DNA TGTGCCACCAGTGATACCGGGAACACTGAAGCTTTCTTT.

Only one count was recorded for this clone. The chain combines TRBV21-1 with TRBJ1-3. TRBV21-1 is reported as a pseudogene. This CDR3 spans 14 amino acids. In DNA, the CDR3 is TGTGCCAGCAGCAAAGTCCCGACCGGGAACACCATATATTTT. This codes for CASSKVPTGNTIYF.

CDR3 coding DNA: TGTGCCAGCAGTTACGACAGGGAGGTATCTGAAGCTTTCTTT. It is translated as CASSYDREVSEAFF. The chain couples TRBV6-5 to TRBJ1-1; TRBD1 matches 7 bases. The germline CDR1 and CDR2 sequences are MNHEY and SVGAGI. CDR3 length: 14 amino acids. J lost 6 bases, V lost 2 bases, and 6 bases had no gene match.

CDR3 residues: CASTPDRRNQPQHF. In nucleotides, the CDR3 is TGTGCCAGCACCCCTGACAGGCGCAATCAGCCCCAGCATTTT. The chain has TRBV28 and TRBJ1-5, with D perhaps matching TRBD1 (6 bases). CDR1 is MDHEN and CDR2 is SYDVKM in the germline V gene. The CDR3 sequence is 14 residues long. Trimming took 7 bases from V and 2 from J, leaving 12 bases between them. Filled out from reference TRBV28 and TRBJ1-5, the complete variable domain reads DVKVTQSSRYLVKRTGEKVFLECVQDMDHENMFWYRQDPGLGLRLIYFSYDVKMKEKGDIPEGYSVSREKKERFSLILESASTNQTSMYLCASTPDRRNQPQHFGDGTRLSIL.

The CDR3 DNA reads as TGTGCCAGCAGTCCAGACAGGACGACGGATACGCAGTATTTT. Its translation: CASSPDRTTDTQYF. V is TRBV2 and J is TRBJ2-3; maybe TRBD1 (6 bases). The CDR3 sequence is 14 residues long. Trimming cost V 5 bases and J 6 bases, with 15 bases left between them. CDR1 and CDR2 (germline): SNHLY, FYNNEI.

The V call is TRBV5-1, the J call TRBJ2-2; TRBD2 matches at 7 bases. CDR1 is SGHRS and CDR2 is YFSETQ in the germline V gene. The V and J ends lost 8 bases and 8 bases, in that order; junction bases with no gene match: 9. The CDR3 spans 13 residues. The CDR3 sequence is CASSMGGSGELFF. CDR3 coding DNA: TGCGCCAGTTCGATGGGAGGGTCGGGGGAGCTGTTTTTT.

This chain uses TRBV5-1 with TRBJ2-7, with D possibly being TRBD2 (5 bases). Trimming left V 0 bases short and J 4 bases short, with 17 bases between. This CDR3 has 16 residues. Looked up from germline, CDR1 is SGHRS and CDR2 is YFSETQ. Here the CDR3 DNA reads TGCGCCAGCAGCTTGGGGTGGGTTTGGGAGAAGTACGAGCAGTACTTC. Its translation: CASSLGWVWEKYEQYF. The full variable domain, in which reference TRBV5-1 and TRBJ2-7 provide the parts outside the CDR3, is KAGVTQTPRYLIKTRGQQVTLSCSPISGHRSVSWYQQTPGQGLQFLFEYFSETQRNKGNFPGRFSGRQFSNSRSEMNVSTLELGDSALYLCASSLGWVWEKYEQYFGPGTRLTVT.

The DNA for the CDR3 is TGTGCCGGACAGGGTCCTGCATGGGGTCAGCCCCAGCATTTT. Its protein product is CAGQGPAWGQPQHF. The chain is built from TRBV28 and TRBJ1-5, with TRBD1 matching 8 bases. V trimming: 11 bases; J trimming: 6 bases; junction bases outside the gene matches: 12. The CDR3 length is 14 residues. From germline, CDR1 is MDHEN and CDR2 SYDVKM.

This clone was counted a single time. The rearrangement uses TRBV9 and TRBJ2-3, with TRBD2 matching 7 bases. The CDR3 is made up of 15 amino acids. V shed 0 bases and J 3 bases; nucleotides not matched to a gene: 4. The germline V gene encodes CDR1 SGDLS and CDR2 YYNGEE. As DNA, the CDR3 is TGTGCCAGCAGCGTAGGGGGAGGGACTACAGATACGCAGTATTTT. As protein: CASSVGGGTTDTQYF.

The chain carries TRBV12-5 and TRBJ2-1; TRBD2 is a possible D gene (7 bases). The CDR3 is made up of 20 amino acids. V gave up 2 bases and J gave up 0 bases, with 23 bases separating them. Germline values: CDR1 LGHNT, CDR2 FRNRAP. The CDR3 nucleotides are TGTGCTAGTGGTTTGTCGAATCGGCGGGGGCGGGAGAGCTCCTACAATGAGCAGTTCTTC. This gives the protein CASGLSNRRGRESSYNEQFF.

This clone appeared once. The rearrangement links TRBV7-9 to TRBJ1-2, with no clear D. The CDR3 covers 15 residues. The V and J ends lost 4 bases and 4 bases respectively, with 16 bases between them. Per the germline V gene, CDR1 is SEHNR and CDR2 is FQNEAQ (reference sequence). DNA for the CDR3: TGTGCCAGCAGCTCGGGAAACCTACATCTCTATGGCTACACCTTC. Its protein product is CASSSGNLHLYGYTF.

V gene TRBV9 combines with J gene TRBJ2-1; 12 nucleotides line up with TRBD2. V gave up 4 bases and J gave up 10 bases; unmatched junction bases: 12. Germline V gives CDR1 SGDLS, CDR2 YYNGEE. The CDR3 is 16 residues long. CDR3 DNA sequence: TGTGCCAGCAGCTCCCGGACTAGCGGGGTACCTTGGGAGCAGTTCTTC. Translated, it gives CASSSRTSGVPWEQFF.

CDR3 protein: CASSESTVSNQPQHF. The CDR3 coding sequence is TGTGCCAGCAGTGAGAGTACAGTTAGCAATCAGCCCCAGCATTTT. V gene TRBV2 combines with J gene TRBJ1-5; no clear D gene. Germline V gene lookup returns CDR1 SNHLY and CDR2 FYNNEI. V was clipped by 3 bases and J by 0 bases, with 9 bases between them. The CDR3 length is 15 residues.

J is TRBJ2-3 and V is TRBV2, with 10 bases matching TRBD1. Per germline, CDR1 SNHLY and CDR2 FYNNEI. This CDR3 region has 17 residues. J was trimmed by 0 bases and V by 6 bases; bases with no gene match: 9. In DNA, the CDR3 is TGTGCCAGCAGGTCGACAGGGGGCGACCTTAGCACAGATACGCAGTATTTT. Translating gives CASRSTGGDLSTDTQYF.

The genes are TRBV18 and TRBJ2-7; 7 nucleotides align to TRBD1. V was clipped by 5 bases and J by 2 bases; unmatched bases: 6. Germline V gene data show CDR1 as KGHSH and CDR2 as LQKENI. The length of the CDR3 is 14 residues. In nucleotides, the CDR3 is TGTGCCAGCTCATTCGGGACAGAAGCCTACGAGCAGTACTTC. It yields the protein CASSFGTEAYEQYF. Full variable domain (remainder filled in from reference TRBV18 and TRBJ2-7): NAGVMQNPRHLVRRRGQEARLRCSPMKGHSHVYWYRQLPEEGLKFMVYLQKENIIDESGMPKERFSAEFPKEGPSILRIQQVVRGDSAAYFCASSFGTEAYEQYFGPGTRLTVT.

J is TRBJ1-2 and V is TRBV3-1 (or the pseudogene TRBV3-2), with 11 positions matching TRBD1. This CDR3 comprises 16 residues. CDR1 is LGHDT, CDR2 YNNKEL, per germline (reference sequence). Trimming removed 4 bases from V and 0 bases from J; junction bases left unmatched: 4. The CDR3 loop reads CASSLPGQGANYGYTF. The CDR3, as DNA: TGTGCCAGCAGCCTTCCGGGACAGGGGGCTAACTATGGCTACACCTTC.

The table lists this clone with a count of one. J is TRBJ1-1 and V is TRBV30; TRBD1 aligns across 7 bases. The CDR3 has 12 residues. With V trimmed by 4 bases and J by 1 base, 0 bases remained unmatched. Per germline, CDR1 GTSNPN and CDR2 SVGIG (reference sequence). DNA for the CDR3: TGTGCCTGGAAGGGGGCGAACACTGAAGCTTTCTTT. Translation: CAWKGANTEAFF.

This clone was found once. The chain recombines TRBV3-1 (or the pseudogene TRBV3-2) with TRBJ1-1; D remains ambiguous. V lost 1 base and J lost 0, with 15 bases in between. Germline CDR1 LGHDT, CDR2 YNNKEL (reference sequence). This CDR3 is built from 17 residues. The CDR3 protein is CASSQAYSWRLNTEAFF. CDR3 bases: TGTGCCAGCAGCCAAGCCTATTCCTGGCGGTTGAACACTGAAGCTTTCTTT.

This clone was seen a few times. The rearrangement joins TRBV4-3 to TRBJ1-3; tentative D call: TRBD1 (5 bases). CDR3 length: 16 amino acids. Trimming shortened V by 4 bases and J by 4 bases, and 17 bases separated the two germline ends. Per germline, CDR1 LGHNA and CDR2 YSLEER. This CDR3 is CASSRDHRRGGNTIYF. In DNA form, the CDR3 reads TGCGCCAGCAGCCGAGATCACCGGAGGGGAGGAAACACCATATATTTT.

The genes are TRBV28 and TRBJ1-1; D gene ambiguous. From germline, CDR1 is MDHEN and CDR2 SYDVKM. Trimming removed 4 bases at V and 0 bases at J, with 24 bases between. This CDR3 has 19 amino acids. CDR3 DNA: TGTGCCAGCAGTTCTCAGAGGGTTTTCGGACCTAAGATGAACACTGAAGCTTTCTTT. Translated: CASSSQRVFGPKMNTEAFF.

This chain uses TRBV30 with TRBJ2-7; weak D call: TRBD2 (5 bases). The CDR3 contains 16 residues. The germline V gene has CDR1 GTSNPN and CDR2 SVGIG (reference sequence). V was shortened by 2 bases and J by 0 bases, with 17 bases between the two germline ends. The CDR3 bases are TGTGCCTGGAGTAACGAGGGCTCTGCGGCCTCCTACGAGCAGTACTTC. It codes for CAWSNEGSAASYEQYF.

This chain uses TRBV3-1 (or the pseudogene TRBV3-2) with TRBJ2-2; D is perhaps TRBD2 (6 bases). Germline loops: CDR1 LGHDT, CDR2 YNNKEL (reference sequence). Trimming stripped 1 base from V and 7 bases from J, with 10 bases between. The CDR3 spans 14 residues. CDR3 amino acids: CASSQVDGGGELFF. Written as DNA, the CDR3 is TGTGCCAGCAGCCAAGTAGACGGGGGCGGGGAGCTGTTTTTT.

The chain couples TRBV4-1 to TRBJ1-3; D gene unclear. Germline V gives CDR1 MGHRA, CDR2 YSYEKL. V lost 0 bases to trimming and J lost 0 bases, with 12 bases between them. The CDR3 extends over 17 amino acids. CDR3 sequence: CASSQEREPFSGNTIYF. The CDR3 region has the DNA TGCGCCAGCAGCCAAGAGCGGGAGCCCTTCTCTGGAAACACCATATATTTT.